Each of the 12 T cell receptor beta chains below was sequenced from the same sample in a study of beta chain features in type 1 diabetes. Sequencing targeted expressed TCRB transcripts, as all isolated RNA had been reverse transcribed. Sequenced by immunoSEQ multiplex PCR; TCRdb stores in-frame clones only, minus some. The sample yields under 900,000 clones, about 17% seen once. Sequencing used naive CD4+ T cells from blood. All receptors derive from a woman aged 18-29 years in good health.

The chain recombines TRBV6-1 with TRBJ1-4; D not certain. The length of the CDR3 is 10 residues. Germline V gene data show CDR1 as MNHNS and CDR2 as SASEGT. V was pared by 7 bases and J by 8 bases, with 5 bases between. CDR3 sequence: CASTGEKLFF. CDR3 nucleotide sequence: TGTGCCAGCACGGGGGAAAAACTGTTTTTT.

This clone was detected a few times. The rearrangement links TRBV6-1 to TRBJ2-6; D is unclear. The CDR3 runs 15 residues. CDR1 MNHNS and CDR2 SASEGT come from the germline V gene. Trimming removed 6 bases at V and 0 bases at J, with 9 bases between. CDR3 residues: CASRLPVSGANVLTF. DNA of the CDR3: TGTGCCAGCAGGCTTCCAGTCTCTGGGGCCAACGTCCTGACTTTC.

The chain uses TRBV5-1 and TRBJ2-6; D gene ambiguous. The V end lost 0 bases, the J end lost 2 bases, and 18 bases lay between the germline ends. This CDR3 comprises 19 residues. CDR1 is SGHRS, CDR2 YFSETQ, per germline. The CDR3 sequence is CASSLASYAGSAGANVLTF. The DNA of the CDR3 is TGCGCCAGCAGCTTGGCCAGTTACGCAGGATCGGCTGGGGCCAACGTCCTGACTTTC.

This clone was counted a few times. This chain links TRBV2 with TRBJ1-5; D gene unclear. The ends were cut back, 8 bases at V and 3 bases at J, with 14 bases in the middle. Germline V gene data show CDR1 as SNHLY and CDR2 as FYNNEI. The CDR3 has 14 amino acids. CDR3 sequence: CASQSSSVNQPQHF. CDR3 bases: TGTGCCAGCCAGAGTTCTAGCGTCAATCAGCCCCAGCATTTT. Full variable domain (remainder filled in from reference TRBV2 and TRBJ1-5): EPEVTQTPSHQVTQMGQEVILRCVPISNHLYFYWYRQILGQKVEFLVSFYNNEISEKSEIFDDQFSVERPDGSNFTLKIRSTKLEDSAMYFCASQSSSVNQPQHFGDGTRLSIL.

The genes are TRBV19 and TRBJ1-2, with TRBD1 as a possible D gene (5 bases). The CDR3 spans 14 residues. The germline V gene encodes CDR1 LNHDA and CDR2 SQIVND (reference sequence). The germline V and J ends were trimmed by 3 bases and 2 bases, with 10 bases remaining between them. The CDR3 spells CASSIHGGNYGYTF. The DNA for the CDR3 is TGTGCCAGTAGTATCCATGGGGGAAACTATGGCTACACCTTC. The full variable domain, rest sourced from reference TRBV19 and TRBJ1-2, is DGGITQSPKYLFRKEGQNVTLSCEQNLNHDAMYWYRQDPGQGLRLIYYSQIVNDFQKGDIAEGYSVSREKKESFPLTVTSAQKNPTAFYLCASSIHGGNYGYTFGSGTRLTVV.

CDR3 sequence reads: CASSRAVGDWETQYF. CDR3 in DNA: TGTGCCAGCAGTCGGGCCGTGGGGGATTGGGAGACCCAGTACTTC. The chain carries TRBV6-1 and TRBJ2-5, with D possibly being TRBD1 or TRBD2 (5 bases each). Germline V gene sequence: CDR1 MNHNS, CDR2 SASEGT. Deletions cut 5 bases from V and 5 bases from J, with 18 bases between. The CDR3 is 15 residues long.

The chain employs TRBV6-5 and TRBJ1-1; 10 bases fit TRBD1. The CDR3 runs to 15 residues. Germline V CDR1 and CDR2: MNHEY, SVGAGI. With 6 bases clipped from V and 7 bases from J, the junction kept 11 bases outside the gene matches. CDR3 protein: CASSRTGTGVLEAFF. The CDR3 nucleotides read TGTGCCAGCAGCCGAACCGGGACAGGGGTTCTTGAAGCTTTCTTT.

The chain combines TRBV30 with TRBJ1-1; no firm D call. The CDR3 totals 16 residues. Germline loops: CDR1 GTSNPN, CDR2 SVGIG (reference sequence). Trimming cost V 3 bases and J 0 bases, with 17 bases left between them. The CDR3 nucleotides are TGTGCCTGGAGGCGACCCCGAGGGTTCGTGAACACTGAAGCTTTCTTT. It specifies CAWRRPRGFVNTEAFF.

The chain carries TRBV27 and TRBJ2-7; D not resolved. In germline, CDR1 is MNHEY, CDR2 SMNVEV (reference sequence). V was clipped by 5 bases and J by 0 bases, with 11 bases between them. This CDR3 has 14 residues. The CDR3 DNA sequence: TGTGCCAGCAGTCCAGGACCGCCCTCCTACGAGCAGTACTTC. Its translation is CASSPGPPSYEQYF.

The table lists this clone with a few counts. The chain carries TRBV6-5 and TRBJ2-3; D is perhaps TRBD2 (5 bases). In germline, CDR1 is MNHEY, CDR2 SVGAGI. The CDR3 is made up of 11 amino acids. V lost 8 bases to trimming and J lost 8 bases, with 11 bases between them. CDR3 protein: CASGETGTQYF. For the CDR3, the DNA is TGTGCCAGCGGGGAGACCGGTACGCAGTATTTT.

In its sample, this clone was seen a few times. The CDR3 DNA follows: TGTGCCAGCAAGGAGGGAGGGCCCGACGGCGGGGAGCTGTTTTTT. Its translation: CASKEGGPDGGELFF. The chain joins TRBV7-3 to TRBJ2-2; 7 bases line up with TRBD2. The CDR3 length is 15 residues. With V trimmed by 7 bases and J by 7 bases, 12 bases remained unmatched. CDR1 and CDR2 (germline): SGHTA, FQGTGA. The full variable domain, completed using reference TRBV7-3 and TRBJ2-2, is GAGVSQTPSNKVTEKGKYVELRCDPISGHTALYWYRQSLGQGPEFLIYFQGTGAADDSGLPNDRFFAVRPEGSVSTLKIQRTERGDSAVYLCASKEGGPDGGELFFGEGSRLTVL.

As regards this clone: The identical CDR3 is also encoded by other nucleotide sequences in the sample. V gene TRBV10-3 combines with J gene TRBJ1-1, with D uncertain. CDR1 ENHRY and CDR2 SYGVKD come from the germline V gene. The CDR3 contains 12 residues. Trimming pared 3 bases from V and 2 bases from J, leaving 4 bases between. The CDR3 bases are TGTGCCATCAGTGAAGGTAACACTGAAGCTTTCTTT. It specifies CAISEGNTEAFF.